The present T cell receptor beta chain was sequenced within a study of T cell repertoires in cytomegalovirus infection. Looking at the study overall: Indications came from public TCR beta signatures; they pointed to CMV infection and to a matching HLA type.

This clonotype was recorded a few times. Its specificity is unknown. Each CDR3 protein is one row after TCRdb ran MiXCR on the reads. The sample holds about 360,000 distinct CDR3 sequences, 15% to 20% seen once. The study, taken as a whole, reports: Cumulative frequency of public TCR beta families picked out carriers of CMV plus the relevant HLA. HLA-C-restricted CMV clonotypes gave the most frequent clonotype in two of eight donors.

This TCR derives from a human donor in good health (CMV status not recorded). Some clones in this sample may be carry-over from other donors' samples. The sample was PBMCs.

Written as DNA, the CDR3 is TGTGCCAGCTCACCCGCGGGGGTGGGGACGAATTCACCCCTCCACTTT. It translates to CASSPAGVGTNSPLHF. The rearrangement joins TRBV18 to TRBJ1-6; possibly TRBD1 for D (5 bases). Trimming took off 3 bases at V and 7 bases at J, with 16 bases between the two ends. CDR3 length: 16 amino acids. Per the germline V gene, CDR1 is KGHSH and CDR2 is LQKENI.